This T cell receptor (beta chain) is from a study of cytomegalovirus exposure and HLA in healthy donors. Study-level results: The CMV antigen specificity of a few CMV-associated chains was confirmed through in vitro analysis.

The study ran its PCR with 60 Vbeta and 13 Jbeta primers. Profiled with immunoSEQ multiplex PCR; TCRdb holds only in-frame clones, not every one. The sample lists some 100,000 clones; 70% to 85% were seen once. The CDR3 contains 21 residues. Germline assignment: CDR1 LGHNA and CDR2 YSLEER. After removal of 0 bases from V and 7 bases from J, the junction contained 22 bases not matched to a gene. As concerns this clone: What it binds is unknown.

The chain employs TRBV4-3 and TRBJ2-1, with 9 bases identical to TRBD1. The clonotype was recovered from a man aged 35-49 years in good health and CMV-seropositive. The material sequenced was PBMCs. The CDR3 spells CASSQDKRPPWQGTGRNEQFF. Here the CDR3 DNA reads TGCGCCAGCAGCCAAGATAAACGTCCCCCTTGGCAGGGGACAGGGAGGAATGAGCAGTTCTTC.